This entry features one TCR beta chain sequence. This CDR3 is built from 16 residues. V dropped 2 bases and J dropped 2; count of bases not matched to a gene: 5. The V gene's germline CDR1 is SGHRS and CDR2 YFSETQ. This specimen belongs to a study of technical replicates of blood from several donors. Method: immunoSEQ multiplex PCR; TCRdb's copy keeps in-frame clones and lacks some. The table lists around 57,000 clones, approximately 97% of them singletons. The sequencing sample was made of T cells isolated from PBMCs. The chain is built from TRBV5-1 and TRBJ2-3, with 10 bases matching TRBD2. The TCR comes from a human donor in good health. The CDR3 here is CASSFGLAGDTDTQYF. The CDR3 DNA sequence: TGCGCCAGCAGCTTCGGGCTAGCGGGGGACACAGATACGCAGTATTTT.